This T cell receptor (beta chain) was found in a study of blood T cell repertoires in COVID-19. Study in general: T cells, B-cell-depleted T cells, or PBMCs supplied cDNA or gDNA.

The CDR3 loop spans 12 amino acids. Looked up from germline, CDR1 is MGHRA and CDR2 is YSYEKL. V lost 3 bases to trimming and J lost 8 bases, with 10 bases between them. Generated by immunoSEQ multiplex PCR, the TCRdb table keeps only in-frame clones and is missing some. This table holds roughly 700,000 clones, 85% to 90% found once. This clone was counted a single time. The rearrangement uses TRBV4-1 and TRBJ1-2; D possibly corresponds to TRBD1 (5 bases). The receptor was isolated from a woman younger than 35 with acute or convalescent COVID-19. Sequences were obtained from peripheral blood. The CDR3, as DNA: TGCGCCAGCAGCCAGGGGGGTAGGGGCTACACCTTC. Translated, it gives CASSQGGRGYTF.